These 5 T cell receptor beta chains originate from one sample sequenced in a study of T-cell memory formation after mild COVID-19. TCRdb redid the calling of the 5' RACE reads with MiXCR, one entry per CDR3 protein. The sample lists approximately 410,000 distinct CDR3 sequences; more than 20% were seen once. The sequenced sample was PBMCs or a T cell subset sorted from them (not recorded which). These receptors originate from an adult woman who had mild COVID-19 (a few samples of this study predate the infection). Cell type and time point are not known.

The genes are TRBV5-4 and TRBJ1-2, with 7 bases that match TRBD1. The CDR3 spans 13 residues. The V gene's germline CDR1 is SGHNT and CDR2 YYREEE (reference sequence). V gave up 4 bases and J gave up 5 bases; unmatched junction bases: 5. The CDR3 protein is CASSTTGMYGYTF. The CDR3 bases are TGTGCCAGCAGCACGACAGGGATGTATGGCTACACCTTC. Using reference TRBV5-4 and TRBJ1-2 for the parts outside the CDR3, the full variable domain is ETGVTQSPTHLIKTRGQQVTLRCSSQSGHNTVSWYQQALGQGPQFIFQYYREEENGRGNFPPRFSGLQFPNYSSELNVNALELDDSALYLCASSTTGMYGYTFGSGTRLTVV.

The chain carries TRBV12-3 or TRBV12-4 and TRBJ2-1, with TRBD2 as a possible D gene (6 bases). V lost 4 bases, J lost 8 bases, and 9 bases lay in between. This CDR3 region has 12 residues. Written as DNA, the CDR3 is TGTGCCAGCAGTTGGAGGGTTTATGAGCAGTTCTTC. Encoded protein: CASSWRVYEQFF.

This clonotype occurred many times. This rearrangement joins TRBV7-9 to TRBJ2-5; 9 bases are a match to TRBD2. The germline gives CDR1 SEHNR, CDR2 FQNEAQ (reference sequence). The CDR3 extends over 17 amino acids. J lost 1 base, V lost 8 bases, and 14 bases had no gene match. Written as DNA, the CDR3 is TGTGCCAGCCACAGGGAGAGCGGGGGGCCTTCCCAAGAGACCCAGTACTTC. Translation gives CASHRESGGPSQETQYF.

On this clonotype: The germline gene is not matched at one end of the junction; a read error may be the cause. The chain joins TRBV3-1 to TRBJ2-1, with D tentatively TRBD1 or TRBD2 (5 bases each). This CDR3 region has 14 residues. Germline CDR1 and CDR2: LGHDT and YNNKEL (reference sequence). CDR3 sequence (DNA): TGTGCCAGCAGCCAAGCGGGACCCCACCCGGAGCGGTTCTTC. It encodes CASSQAGPHPERFF.

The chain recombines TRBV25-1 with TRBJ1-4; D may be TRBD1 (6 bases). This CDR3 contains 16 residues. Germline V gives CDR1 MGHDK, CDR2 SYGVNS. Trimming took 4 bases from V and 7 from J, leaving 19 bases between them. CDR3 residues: CASSVTMGARREKLFF. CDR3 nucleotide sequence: TGTGCCAGCAGTGTTACGATGGGGGCGCGGCGTGAAAAACTGTTTTTT.